These 32 T cell receptor beta chains originate from one sample sequenced in a study of blood T cell repertoires in COVID-19. The repertoire was sequenced with immunoSEQ multiplex PCR; TCRdb's copy has only in-frame clones and lacks some. The sample includes some 200,000 clones, 84% of them seen just once. The sequencing sample was made of peripheral blood. The receptors here all came from a woman older than 75 with COVID-19, enrolled during active disease.

In this sample, this clone turned up once. This chain connects TRBV18 to TRBJ1-1, with D unclear. Looked up from germline, CDR1 is KGHSH and CDR2 is LQKENI. With 3 bases removed from V and 3 bases from J, the gap between germline ends came to 8 bases. The CDR3 length is 13 residues. The CDR3 DNA is TGTGCCAGCTCACCCTCGGTAGACACTGAAGCTTTCTTT. Amino acid sequence: CASSPSVDTEAFF.

The CDR3: CASSQNRGDTQYF. CDR3 coding DNA: TGTGCCAGCAGCCAAAACAGGGGAGATACGCAGTATTTT. The chain couples TRBV16 to TRBJ2-3; 7 positions match TRBD1. V lost 2 bases, J lost 5 bases, and 1 base stayed unmatched. The CDR3 is 13 amino acids. Germline V gene data show CDR1 as KGHSY and CDR2 as FQNENV.

The chain links TRBV7-2 to TRBJ1-6, with D unclear. The CDR3 is made up of 12 amino acids. CDR1 is SGHTA and CDR2 is FQGNSA in the germline V gene. Trimming removed 5 bases at V and 9 bases at J, with 8 bases between. The CDR3 loop reads CASSPAGSPLHF. The CDR3 bases are TGTGCCAGCAGCCCCGCGGGTTCACCCCTCCACTTT.

In nucleotides, the CDR3 is TGTGCCAGCAGTTACAGAGTAAATGAGCAGTTCTTC. This translates into CASSYRVNEQFF. The chain uses TRBV6-2 or TRBV6-3 and TRBJ2-1; no reliable D call. V lost 2 bases and J 7 bases, leaving 6 bases between the germline ends. This CDR3 region has 12 residues. The germline gives CDR1 MNHEY, CDR2 SVGEGT.

The chain carries TRBV7-9 and TRBJ1-5; 10 bases map to TRBD1. Germline V gives CDR1 SEHNR, CDR2 FQNEAQ (reference sequence). The CDR3 runs 16 residues. Unmatched junction bases numbered 5, after V lost 1 base and J lost 5 bases. This CDR3 is CASSLGRQGADQPQHF. Written as DNA, the CDR3 is TGTGCCAGCAGCTTAGGAAGACAGGGGGCCGATCAGCCCCAGCATTTT.

The chain is built from TRBV12-3 or TRBV12-4 and TRBJ2-7; D is unclear. The length of the CDR3 is 12 residues. Trimming stripped 3 bases from V and 7 bases from J, with 10 bases between. The CDR3 protein is CASSFPIGEQYF. Here the CDR3 DNA reads TGTGCCAGCAGTTTCCCCATCGGGGAGCAGTACTTC.

This clone was found a few times. The chain uses TRBV29-1 and TRBJ2-2; 12 bases are a match to TRBD2. CDR1 and CDR2 from the germline V gene are SQVTM and ANQGSEA. The CDR3 sequence is 14 residues long. Losses at the gene ends were 7 bases for V and 6 bases for J; bases not matched to a gene: 6. The CDR3 reads CSARTSGVAGELFF. The CDR3 region has the DNA TGCAGCGCTCGGACTAGCGGGGTCGCCGGGGAGCTGTTTTTT.

The rearrangement links TRBV28 to TRBJ1-1, with 7 bases lining up with TRBD1. With V trimmed by 2 bases and J by 10 bases, 4 bases remained unmatched. Germline assignment: CDR1 MDHEN and CDR2 SYDVKM. The CDR3 covers 12 residues. In nucleotides, the CDR3 is TGTGCCAGCAGTTTAAGGACAGGTGGAGCTTTCTTT. Translated, it gives CASSLRTGGAFF.

The chain carries TRBV7-9 and TRBJ1-2; 10 nucleotides agree with TRBD1. V was pared by 5 bases and J by 9 bases, with 9 bases of the junction left unmatched. Germline-derived CDR1 and CDR2 are SEHNR and FQNEAQ (reference sequence). The CDR3 covers 14 residues. The CDR3 region is CASSARQGAISYTF. The DNA for the CDR3 is TGTGCCAGCAGCGCCCGACAGGGGGCGATAAGCTACACCTTC.

This rearrangement joins TRBV4-3 to TRBJ1-5; 7 bases line up with TRBD1. CDR1 and CDR2 (germline): LGHNA, YSLEER. V lost 0 bases and J lost 7; bases outside the gene matches: 6. The CDR3 has 15 residues. CDR3 amino acids: CASSQDLQGGQPQHF. The CDR3, as DNA: TGCGCCAGCAGCCAAGATCTCCAGGGGGGCCAGCCCCAGCATTTT.

This rearrangement joins TRBV7-2 to TRBJ2-3, with 15 positions matching TRBD2. From germline, CDR1 is SGHTA and CDR2 FQGNSA. V shed 5 bases, J shed 9 bases, and the junction held 9 bases outside the gene matches. The CDR3 sequence is 16 residues long. DNA of the CDR3: TGTGCCAGCAGCAAAGGGACTAGCGGGGGGCCAATCACGCAGTATTTT. This encodes CASSKGTSGGPITQYF.

The rearrangement links TRBV5-1 to TRBJ1-6; D perhaps matches TRBD1 (5 bases). In germline, CDR1 is SGHRS, CDR2 YFSETQ. V lost 4 bases and J lost 8, with 16 bases in between. The CDR3 is 15 amino acids. For the CDR3, the DNA is TGCGCCAGCAGCGGGCGGGGCTCCGCGGATTCACCCCTCCACTTT. This translates into CASSGRGSADSPLHF.

This chain's CDR3 is CASSQDPSGSVGQYF. CDR3 bases: TGTGCCAGCAGCCAAGACCCTAGCGGGAGTGTAGGGCAGTACTTC. This sequence joins TRBV3-1 (or the pseudogene TRBV3-2) and TRBJ2-7, with TRBD2 identical over 10 bases. The junction had 8 bases not matched to a gene; V was cut back by 0 bases and J by 9 bases. Germline lookup yields CDR1 LGHDT and CDR2 YNNKEL (reference sequence). The CDR3 is 15 amino acids.

This chain joins TRBV28 and TRBJ1-2; D is perhaps TRBD1 (5 bases). Germline loops: CDR1 MDHEN, CDR2 SYDVKM. CDR3 length: 12 residues. V shed 5 bases and J shed 4 bases, with 8 bases lying between them. The CDR3 region has the DNA TGTGCCAGCAGTGAAGGGGCCTATGGCTACACCTTC. Protein product: CASSEGAYGYTF.

To note about this clone: This sample also contains other DNA sequences that code for the same CDR3. The rearrangement joins TRBV30 to TRBJ1-6; D is unclear. Deletions cut 0 bases from V and 7 bases from J, with 10 bases between. CDR1 and CDR2 from the germline V gene are GTSNPN and SVGIG (reference sequence). CDR3 length equals 14 residues. CDR3 protein: CAWSVGEENSPLHF. The CDR3 coding sequence is TGTGCCTGGAGTGTTGGGGAGGAGAATTCACCCCTCCACTTT.

As to this clone: Other DNA sequences in the sample encode the same CDR3. The V call is TRBV28, the J call TRBJ1-5, with 10 bases identical to TRBD1. Trimming removed 5 bases from V and 7 bases from J; junction bases left unmatched: 5. This CDR3 spans 14 amino acids. Looked up from germline, CDR1 is MDHEN and CDR2 is SYDVKM. CDR3 bases: TGTGCCAGCAGTCCGACAGGGGGCCGGCAGCCCCAGCATTTT. Protein sequence: CASSPTGGRQPQHF. Full variable domain (missing parts from reference TRBV28 and TRBJ1-5): DVKVTQSSRYLVKRTGEKVFLECVQDMDHENMFWYRQDPGLGLRLIYFSYDVKMKEKGDIPEGYSVSREKKERFSLILESASTNQTSMYLCASSPTGGRQPQHFGDGTRLSIL.

The chain carries TRBV5-5 and TRBJ2-7; possible D gene TRBD1, 6 bases. CDR3 size: 13 residues. CDR1 is SGHKS and CDR2 is YYEKEE in the germline V gene (reference sequence). V was cut by 4 bases and J by 2 bases, with 10 bases left in between. CDR3: CASSIQGTYEQYV. In DNA form, the CDR3 reads TGTGCCAGCAGCATACAGGGAACCTACGAGCAGTACGTC.

Only a few counts were recorded for this clone. This chain joins TRBV4-2 and TRBJ1-2, with D maybe TRBD1 (6 bases). Trimming shortened V by 3 bases and J by 2 bases, and 16 bases separated the two germline ends. Germline CDR1 and CDR2: LGHNA and YNFKEQ. The CDR3 sequence is 16 residues long. CDR3 protein: CASSHPVDSPNYGYTF. CDR3 DNA sequence: TGTGCCAGCAGCCACCCCGTGGACAGCCCAAACTATGGCTACACCTTC.

The V and J genes are TRBV5-6 and TRBJ1-2; TRBD1 aligns across 8 bases. Germline V lookup: CDR1 SGHDT, CDR2 YYEEEE. The length of the CDR3 is 17 residues. J lost 8 bases, V lost 0 bases, and 15 bases had no gene match. The CDR3 region is CASSLASAGGGRRGYTF. The CDR3 DNA follows: TGTGCCAGCAGCTTGGCCAGCGCAGGGGGCGGACGTCGAGGCTACACCTTC. Based on the CDR3 plus reference TRBV5-6 and TRBJ1-2, the full variable domain is DAGVTQSPTHLIKTRGQQVTLRCSPKSGHDTVSWYQQALGQGPQFIFQYYEEEERQRGNFPDRFSGHQFPNYSSELNVNALLLGDSALYLCASSLASAGGGRRGYTFGSGTRLTVV.

The chain recombines TRBV19 with TRBJ2-1, with D unclear. Trimming removed 5 bases from V and 5 bases from J, with 13 bases in between. The CDR3 is 14 amino acids. Germline V CDR1 and CDR2: LNHDA, SQIVND (reference sequence). This CDR3 reads CASSLKRVNNEQFF. The CDR3 DNA sequence: TGTGCCAGTAGTCTCAAAAGAGTTAACAATGAGCAGTTCTTC.

This rearrangement joins TRBV7-9 to TRBJ1-1; D is uncertain. There are 12 residues in the CDR3. Germline CDR1 SEHNR, CDR2 FQNEAQ (reference sequence). V dropped 1 base and J dropped 4 bases, with 4 bases sitting between them. CDR3 loop: CASSLDSTEAFF. The CDR3 DNA is TGTGCCAGCAGCTTAGACAGCACTGAAGCTTTCTTT.

J is TRBJ2-3 and V is TRBV7-8; D gene unclear. The CDR3 has 15 residues. The germline V and J ends were trimmed by 5 bases and 2 bases, with 14 bases remaining between them. Germline lookup yields CDR1 SGHVS and CDR2 FQNEAQ. DNA for the CDR3: TGTGCCAGCAGCCGAGCCTTGGGCTCCACAGATACGCAGTATTTT. Protein: CASSRALGSTDTQYF.

The chain has TRBV5-6 and TRBJ1-5, with D possibly TRBD1 on 6 matching bases. The V end was cut by 4 bases, the J end by 1 base, with 24 bases between. The CDR3 contains 19 residues. Looked up from germline, CDR1 is SGHDT and CDR2 is YYEEEE. The CDR3 nucleotides are TGTGCCAGCAGCCGCCGCGAGAGACGGCGGGGGGGCAGCAATCAGCCCCAGCATTTT. Translation gives CASSRRERRRGGSNQPQHF.

This clone was counted a single time. The genes are TRBV6-5 and TRBJ1-1; 7 bases match TRBD1. This CDR3 region has 13 residues. V lost 6 bases to trimming and J lost 5 bases; unmatched junction nucleotides: 6. CDR1 and CDR2 from the germline V gene are MNHEY and SVGAGI. The CDR3 nucleotides read TGTGCCAGCAGGTACACAGGGGTTACTGAAGCTTTCTTT. Its translation: CASRYTGVTEAFF.

The chain is built from TRBV28 and TRBJ2-1; 9 positions match TRBD2. Germline CDR1 and CDR2: MDHEN and SYDVKM. The ends lost 8 bases at V and 6 bases at J; junction bases unmatched: 8. CDR3 length: 14 amino acids. The CDR3 region is CASLPGGGANEQFF. DNA for the CDR3: TGTGCCAGCCTTCCCGGCGGGGGGGCCAATGAGCAGTTCTTC.

The chain joins TRBV19 to TRBJ1-2; 9 nucleotides line up with TRBD1. This CDR3 contains 13 residues. Germline V lookup: CDR1 LNHDA, CDR2 SQIVND (reference sequence). The V and J ends lost 7 bases and 8 bases, in that order; junction bases with no gene match: 8. For the CDR3, the DNA is TGTGCCAGTACAAGGGACAGGGCTTACGGCTACACCTTC. Protein product: CASTRDRAYGYTF.

The chain combines TRBV3-1 (or the pseudogene TRBV3-2) with TRBJ2-3, with 9 bases fitting TRBD2. Germline V gene lookup returns CDR1 LGHDT and CDR2 YNNKEL (reference sequence). Unmatched junction bases numbered 11, after V lost 4 bases and J lost 3 bases. The CDR3 runs to 17 residues. CDR3 sequence: CASSLRLAGMATDTQYF. CDR3 DNA: TGTGCCAGCAGCCTACGCCTAGCGGGGATGGCGACAGATACGCAGTATTTT.

The chain uses TRBV19 and TRBJ2-1; 8 bases are a match to TRBD2. This CDR3 has 17 amino acids. CDR1 and CDR2 (germline): LNHDA, SQIVND (reference sequence). V lost 7 bases and J lost 0; bases outside the gene matches: 11. CDR3 DNA: TGTGCCAGTACCCCCGGGAGGGGAGGGGGCTCCTACAATGAGCAGTTCTTC. Encoded protein: CASTPGRGGGSYNEQFF.

This clone was observed a handful of times. At one of its ends the junction is not consistent with the germline gene, which may arise from a read error. The chain links TRBV29-1 to TRBJ2-1, with a tentative D call TRBD2 (6 bases). CDR3 length: 12 amino acids. Looked up from germline, CDR1 is SQVTM and CDR2 is ANQGSEA. In DNA, the CDR3 is TGCAGCGTTGAAGAGGGGAGGAATGAACAGTTCTTC. Translation: CSVEEGRNEQFF.

The V gene is TRBV7-9, the J gene TRBJ2-1; no firm D call. Germline lookup yields CDR1 SEHNR and CDR2 FQNEAQ (reference sequence). The length of the CDR3 is 14 residues. V was pared by 1 base and J by 5 bases, with 9 bases between. The CDR3 loop is CASSLVADNNEQFF. In DNA, the CDR3 is TGTGCCAGCAGCTTAGTGGCGGATAACAATGAGCAGTTCTTC. Using reference TRBV7-9 and TRBJ2-1 for the parts outside the CDR3, the full variable domain is DTGVSQNPRHKITKRGQNVTFRCDPISEHNRLYWYRQTLGQGPEFLTYFQNEAQLEKSRLLSDRFSAERPKGSFSTLEIQRTEQGDSAMYLCASSLVADNNEQFFGPGTRLTVL.

The chain uses TRBV6-5 and TRBJ1-2, with a weak D call TRBD1 (6 bases). The germline gives CDR1 MNHEY, CDR2 SVGAGI. The V end was cut by 6 bases, the J end by 10 bases, with 12 bases between. CDR3 length: 11 residues. The CDR3 nucleotides are TGTGCCAGCAGGGGAACAGGGCCCTACACCTTC. It specifies CASRGTGPYTF.

J is TRBJ1-3 and V is TRBV9; maybe TRBD1 (5 bases). The V gene's germline CDR1 is SGDLS and CDR2 YYNGEE. This CDR3 region has 15 residues. Trimming left V 8 bases short and J 0 bases short, with 15 bases between. The DNA for the CDR3 is TGTGCCAGTGCCTTTGGGGCCAGCTCTGGAAACACCATATATTTT. It translates to CASAFGASSGNTIYF.